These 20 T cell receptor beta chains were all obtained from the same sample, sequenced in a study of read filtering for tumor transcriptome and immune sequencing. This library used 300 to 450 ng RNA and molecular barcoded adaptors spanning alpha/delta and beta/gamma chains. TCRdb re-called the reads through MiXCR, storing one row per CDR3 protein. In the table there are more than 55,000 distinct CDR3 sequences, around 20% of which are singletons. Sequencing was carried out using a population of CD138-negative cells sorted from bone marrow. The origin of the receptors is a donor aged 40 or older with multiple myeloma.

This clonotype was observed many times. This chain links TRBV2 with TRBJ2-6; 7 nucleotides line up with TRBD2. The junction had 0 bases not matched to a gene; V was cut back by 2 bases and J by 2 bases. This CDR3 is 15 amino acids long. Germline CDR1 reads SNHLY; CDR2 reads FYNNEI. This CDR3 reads CASSERGAGANVLTF. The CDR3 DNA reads TGTGCCAGCAGTGAACGGGGGGCTGGGGCCAACGTCCTGACTTTC.

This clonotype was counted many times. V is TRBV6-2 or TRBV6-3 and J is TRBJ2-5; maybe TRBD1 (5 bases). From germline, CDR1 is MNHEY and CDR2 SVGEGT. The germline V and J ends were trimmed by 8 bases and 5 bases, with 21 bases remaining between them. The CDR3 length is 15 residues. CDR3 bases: TGTGCCAGCGCAGGGTCGATGAATCCTCATGAGACCCAGTACTTC. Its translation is CASAGSMNPHETQYF.

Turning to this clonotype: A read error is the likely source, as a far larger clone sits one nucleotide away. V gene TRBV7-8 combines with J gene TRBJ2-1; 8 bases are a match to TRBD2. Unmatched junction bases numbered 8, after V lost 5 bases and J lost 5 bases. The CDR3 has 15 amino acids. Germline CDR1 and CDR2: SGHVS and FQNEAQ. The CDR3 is CASSRSETSDNEQFF. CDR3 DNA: TGTGCCAGCAGCCGGTCCGAGACTAGCGACAATGAGCAGTTCTTC.

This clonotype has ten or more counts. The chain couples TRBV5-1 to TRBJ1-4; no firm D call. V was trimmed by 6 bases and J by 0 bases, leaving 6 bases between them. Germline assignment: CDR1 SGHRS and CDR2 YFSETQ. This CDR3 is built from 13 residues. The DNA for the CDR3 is TGCGCCAGCATGGCCACAACTAATGAAAAACTGTTTTTT. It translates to CASMATTNEKLFF.

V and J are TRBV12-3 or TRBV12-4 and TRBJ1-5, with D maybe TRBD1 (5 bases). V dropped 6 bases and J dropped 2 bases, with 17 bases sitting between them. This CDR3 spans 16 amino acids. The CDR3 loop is CASRLSWQGGNQPQHF. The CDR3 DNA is TGTGCCAGCAGGCTCTCATGGCAGGGCGGCAATCAGCCCCAGCATTTT.

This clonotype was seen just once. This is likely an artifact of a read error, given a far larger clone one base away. For the CDR3, the DNA is TGTGCCAGCAGCCCCAGAGGGGACTCGCGGGGCGATGAGCAGTACTTC. Translating gives CASSPRGDSRGDEQYF. The rearrangement joins TRBV11-2 to TRBJ2-7, with a tentative D call TRBD2 (6 bases). Trimming stripped 5 bases from V and 7 bases from J, with 24 bases between. The CDR3 spans 16 residues. Germline loops: CDR1 SGHAT, CDR2 FQNNGV.

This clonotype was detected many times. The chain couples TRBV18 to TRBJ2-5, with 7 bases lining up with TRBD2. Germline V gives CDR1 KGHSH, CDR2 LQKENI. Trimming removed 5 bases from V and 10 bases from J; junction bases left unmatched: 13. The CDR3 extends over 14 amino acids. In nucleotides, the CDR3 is TGTGCCAGCTCAATAGCGGGCGACGATGAGGGCCAGTACTTC. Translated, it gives CASSIAGDDEGQYF.

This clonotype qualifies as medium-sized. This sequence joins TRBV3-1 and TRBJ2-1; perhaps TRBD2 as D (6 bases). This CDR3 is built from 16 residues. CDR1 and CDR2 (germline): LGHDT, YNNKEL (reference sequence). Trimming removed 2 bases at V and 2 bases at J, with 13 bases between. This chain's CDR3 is CASSQSVAVPYNEQFF. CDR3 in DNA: TGTGCCAGCAGCCAATCCGTAGCGGTCCCCTACAATGAGCAGTTCTTC.

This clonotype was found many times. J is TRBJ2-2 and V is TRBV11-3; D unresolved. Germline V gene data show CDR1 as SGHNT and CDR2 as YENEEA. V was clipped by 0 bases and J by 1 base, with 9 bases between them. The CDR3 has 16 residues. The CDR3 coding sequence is TGTGCCAGCAGCTTAGAAGTAGCCGAGAACACCGGGGAGCTGTTTTTT. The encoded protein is CASSLEVAENTGELFF.

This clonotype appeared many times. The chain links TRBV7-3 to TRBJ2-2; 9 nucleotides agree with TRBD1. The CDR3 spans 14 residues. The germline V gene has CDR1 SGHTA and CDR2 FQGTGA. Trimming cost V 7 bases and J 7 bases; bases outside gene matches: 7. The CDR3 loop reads CASTPTGGSGELFF. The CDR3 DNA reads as TGTGCCAGCACCCCGACAGGGGGAAGCGGGGAGCTGTTTTTT.

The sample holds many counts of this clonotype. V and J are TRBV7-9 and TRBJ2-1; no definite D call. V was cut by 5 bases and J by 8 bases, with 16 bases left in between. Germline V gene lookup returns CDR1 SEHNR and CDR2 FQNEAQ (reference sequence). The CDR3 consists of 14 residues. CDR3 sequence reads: CASSLIGTADEQFF. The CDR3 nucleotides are TGTGCCAGCAGCCTTATCGGTACCGCGGATGAGCAGTTCTTC.

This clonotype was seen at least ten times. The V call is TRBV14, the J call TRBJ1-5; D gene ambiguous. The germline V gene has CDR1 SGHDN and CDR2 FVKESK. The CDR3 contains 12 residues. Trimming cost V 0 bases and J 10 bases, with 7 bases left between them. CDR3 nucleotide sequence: TGTGCCAGCAGCCAAGAACGGGGTCCCCAGCATTTT. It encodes CASSQERGPQHF.

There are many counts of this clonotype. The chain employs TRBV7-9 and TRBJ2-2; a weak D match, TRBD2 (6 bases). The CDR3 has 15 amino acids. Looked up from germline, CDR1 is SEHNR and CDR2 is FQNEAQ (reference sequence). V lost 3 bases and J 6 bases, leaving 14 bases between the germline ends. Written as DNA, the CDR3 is TGTGCCAGCAGCTTGGGCGCGGGATGGGCCGGGGAGCTGTTTTTT. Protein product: CASSLGAGWAGELFF.

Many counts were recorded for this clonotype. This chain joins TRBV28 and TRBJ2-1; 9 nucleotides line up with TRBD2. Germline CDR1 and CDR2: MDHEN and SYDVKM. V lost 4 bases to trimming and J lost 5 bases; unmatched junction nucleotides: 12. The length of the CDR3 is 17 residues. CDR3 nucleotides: TGTGCCAGCAGTTCCCCGGGGGCGGGAGGGCCAGACAATGAGCAGTTCTTC. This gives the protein CASSSPGAGGPDNEQFF.

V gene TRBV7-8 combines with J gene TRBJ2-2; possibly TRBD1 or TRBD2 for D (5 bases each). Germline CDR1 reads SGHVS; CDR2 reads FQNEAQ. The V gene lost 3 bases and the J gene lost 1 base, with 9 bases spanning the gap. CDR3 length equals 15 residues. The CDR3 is CASSLGVGNTGELFF. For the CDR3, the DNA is TGTGCCAGCAGCTTGGGGGTGGGGAACACCGGGGAGCTGTTTTTT.

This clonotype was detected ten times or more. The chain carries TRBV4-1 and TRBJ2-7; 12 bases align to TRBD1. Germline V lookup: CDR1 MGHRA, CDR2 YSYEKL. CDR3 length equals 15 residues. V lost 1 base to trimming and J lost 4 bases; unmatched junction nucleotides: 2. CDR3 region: CASSQGDRGHYEQYF. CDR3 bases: TGCGCCAGCAGCCAAGGGGACAGGGGGCATTACGAGCAGTACTTC.

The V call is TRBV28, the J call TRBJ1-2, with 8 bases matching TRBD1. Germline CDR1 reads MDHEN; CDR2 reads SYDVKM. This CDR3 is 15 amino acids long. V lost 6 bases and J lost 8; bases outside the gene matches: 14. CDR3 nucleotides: TGTGCCAGCAGGTCCCAAGGGACAGGATGGGACGGCTACACCTTC. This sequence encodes CASRSQGTGWDGYTF.

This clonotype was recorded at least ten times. In nucleotides, the CDR3 is TGTGCCAGCAGGCCTATCTCTGGGAAATTTAACGAGCAGTACTTC. The encoded protein is CASRPISGKFNEQYF. The chain joins TRBV28 to TRBJ2-7; D uncertain. The V gene's germline CDR1 is MDHEN and CDR2 SYDVKM. The length of the CDR3 is 15 residues. With 6 bases removed from V and 5 bases from J, the gap between germline ends came to 20 bases.

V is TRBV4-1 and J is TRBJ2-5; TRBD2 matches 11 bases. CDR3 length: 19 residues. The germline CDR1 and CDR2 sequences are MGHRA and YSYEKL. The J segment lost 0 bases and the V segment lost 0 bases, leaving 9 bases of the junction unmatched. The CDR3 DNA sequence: TGCGCCAGCAGCCAAGATCCGCTAGCGGGGGGTTCGTACCAAGAGACCCAGTACTTC. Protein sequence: CASSQDPLAGGSYQETQYF.

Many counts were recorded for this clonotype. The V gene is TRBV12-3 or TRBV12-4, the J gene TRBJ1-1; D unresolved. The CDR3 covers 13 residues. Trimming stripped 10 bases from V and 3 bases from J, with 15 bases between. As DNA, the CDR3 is TGTGCCACGAGAGCGAGACGGGACACTGAAGCTTTCTTT. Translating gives CATRARRDTEAFF.